What follows are 13 T cell receptor beta chains derived from one specimen sequenced in a study of T-cell reconstitution after alpha-beta-depleted transplantation in children. For TCRbeta, the library was prepared with unique molecular identifiers. Using its own MiXCR run on the PCR reads, TCRdb lists one record per CDR3 protein. The repertoire includes 65,000 to 85,000 distinct CDR3 sequences, approximately 10% of them detected once, and about 13% sits in the top ten. This specimen was PBMCs, taken before TCRalphabeta/CD19-depleted stem cell transplant. The receptors stem from a boy between 10 and 17 years old with acute myeloid leukemia, due to receive a stem cell transplant.

This clonotype was seen repeatedly, ten times or more. The chain recombines TRBV20-1 with TRBJ2-7; D call uncertain. The germline V gene encodes CDR1 DFQATT and CDR2 SNEGSKA (reference sequence). This CDR3 region has 12 residues. V was trimmed by 3 bases and J by 4 bases, leaving 10 bases between them. CDR3 coding DNA: TGCAGTGCTAGTCCTCAGGTTTACGAGCAGTACTTC. As protein: CSASPQVYEQYF.

This clonotype was counted ten times or more. Here the CDR3 reads CASSGRVGGYTF. The CDR3 bases are TGCGCCAGCAGTGGAAGGGTTGGAGGCTACACCTTC. The chain recombines TRBV10-1 with TRBJ1-2; D gene uncertain. CDR1 WNHNN and CDR2 SYGVQD come from the germline V gene (reference sequence). This CDR3 is 12 amino acids long. V was cut by 4 bases and J by 8 bases, with 11 bases left in between.

This clonotype was recorded many times. The chain has TRBV5-1 and TRBJ2-3; 11 bases map to TRBD2. The CDR3 covers 17 residues. V was pared by 1 base and J by 2 bases, with 6 bases of the junction left unmatched. Germline V CDR1 and CDR2: SGHRS, YFSETQ. The DNA of the CDR3 is TGCGCCAGCAGCTTGTCGACACTAGCGGGGGACACAGATACGCAGTATTTT. Its translation: CASSLSTLAGDTDTQYF.

Details on this clonotype: A much larger clone sits a single nucleotide away, making a read error possible. The chain recombines TRBV20-1 with TRBJ2-6; 10 positions agree with TRBD1. V trimming: 6 bases; J trimming: 3 bases; junction bases outside the gene matches: 11. This CDR3 is built from 17 residues. Germline V gene data show CDR1 as DFQATT and CDR2 as SNEGSKA (reference sequence). The CDR3 protein is CSAWGRQGAHGANVLTF. In nucleotides, the CDR3 is TGCAGTGCGTGGGGCCGACAGGGGGCTCATGGGGCCAACGTCCTGACTTTC.

This clonotype was found many times. This chain uses TRBV5-1 with TRBJ2-1; D may be TRBD2 (7 bases). The length of the CDR3 is 14 residues. CDR1 is SGHRS, CDR2 YFSETQ, per germline. V gave up 4 bases and J gave up 1 base, with 9 bases separating them. The CDR3 loop reads CASSKGGSYNEQFF. The CDR3 DNA is TGCGCCAGCAGCAAGGGGGGGTCCTACAATGAGCAGTTCTTC.

At least ten counts were recorded for this clonotype. V and J are TRBV20-1 and TRBJ2-5; a possible D gene is TRBD2 (6 bases). This CDR3 comprises 14 residues. V was pared by 5 bases and J by 2 bases, with 15 bases between. Germline V gives CDR1 DFQATT, CDR2 SNEGSKA (reference sequence). DNA for the CDR3: TGCAGTGCTGCCAGAGCGGGTCGGCAAGAGACCCAGTACTTC. Encoded protein: CSAARAGRQETQYF.

Many counts were recorded for this clonotype. The V and J genes are TRBV5-1 and TRBJ1-4; TRBD1 might be the D (5 bases). Germline lookup yields CDR1 SGHRS and CDR2 YFSETQ. Trimming shortened V by 3 bases and J by 8 bases, and 11 bases separated the two germline ends. The CDR3 loop spans 13 amino acids. CDR3: CASSSGAEEKLFF. Here the CDR3 DNA reads TGCGCCAGCAGCTCCGGGGCGGAAGAAAAACTGTTTTTT.

There are many counts of this clonotype. This chain uses TRBV7-9 with TRBJ2-7; unclear D gene. The CDR3 consists of 16 residues. V lost 5 bases, J lost 0 bases, and 17 bases lay in between. Germline V gene sequence: CDR1 SEHNR, CDR2 FQNEAQ (reference sequence). CDR3 residues: CASSPSFRSFSYEQYF. CDR3 nucleotide sequence: TGTGCCAGCAGCCCCTCCTTTCGATCGTTCTCCTACGAGCAGTACTTC.

Many counts were recorded for this clonotype. The V call is TRBV6-2 or TRBV6-3, the J call TRBJ2-7; 8 positions agree with TRBD2. V shed 2 bases, J shed 4 bases, and the junction held 7 bases outside the gene matches. CDR3 length: 15 amino acids. Germline V CDR1 and CDR2: MNHEY, SVGEGT. The CDR3 loop reads CASSYGGGRRYEQYF. The CDR3 DNA reads as TGTGCCAGCAGTTACGGTGGCGGGAGGAGGTACGAGCAGTACTTC.

Ten or more counts support this clonotype. The rearrangement links TRBV12-3 or TRBV12-4 to TRBJ2-1, with 10 bases lining up with TRBD2. The CDR3 extends over 16 amino acids. With V trimmed by 2 bases and J by 5 bases, 6 bases remained unmatched. The CDR3 spells CASSLRGTSENNEQFF. The CDR3 DNA is TGTGCCAGCAGTTTAAGGGGGACTAGCGAGAACAATGAGCAGTTCTTC.

This clonotype was counted ten times or more. This sequence joins TRBV3-1 and TRBJ1-6; maybe TRBD1 (5 bases). This CDR3 region has 16 residues. Germline CDR1 and CDR2: LGHDT and YNNKEL (reference sequence). Trimming removed 2 bases from V and 4 bases from J, with 12 bases in between. The CDR3 region has the DNA TGTGCCAGCAGCCAACGTGGGCGACAGTATAATTCACCCCTCCACTTT. It is translated as CASSQRGRQYNSPLHF. The whole variable domain, filled in from reference TRBV3-1 and TRBJ1-6, reads DTAVSQTPKYLVTQMGNDKSIKCEQNLGHDTMYWYKQDSKKFLKIMFSYNNKELIINETVPNRFSPKSPDKAHLNLHINSLELGDSAVYFCASSQRGRQYNSPLHFGNGTRLTVT.

This clonotype occurred many times. CDR3 loop: CASSDGGGTDTQYF. CDR3 in DNA: TGCGCCAGCAGCGATGGGGGGGGCACAGATACGCAGTATTTT. The chain combines TRBV5-1 with TRBJ2-3; 7 nucleotides agree with TRBD2. The trim removed 4 bases at V and 1 base at J, leaving 3 bases unmatched. Per germline, CDR1 SGHRS and CDR2 YFSETQ. CDR3 size: 14 residues.

This clonotype was picked up a small number of times. This chain uses TRBV7-9 with TRBJ1-1, with a weak D call TRBD1 (5 bases). CDR1 is SEHNR and CDR2 is FQNEAQ in the germline V gene (reference sequence). The CDR3 runs 12 residues. V lost 3 bases to trimming and J lost 8 bases, with 10 bases between them. CDR3 loop: CASSFPGLEAFF. The CDR3 DNA is TGTGCCAGCAGCTTCCCAGGGTTAGAAGCTTTCTTT.